These T cell receptor beta chains were read from a single sample in a study of OX40 agonist ivuxolimab in advanced cancers. Sequenced by immunoSEQ multiplex PCR; TCRdb stores in-frame clones only, minus some. The sample carries tens of thousands of clones, around 85% recorded once. The source material was CD4+ or CD8+ T cells sorted from blood, sampled in a trial of the OX40 agonist ivuxolimab. The receptors derive from an adult with an advanced solid tumor such as melanoma, head and neck, liver or kidney cancer. Both conserved end residues are part of each CDR3. The D gene is left open where the match is weak. The size of a clone is reported for some rows only, either as once, few or many, or as a class for expanded clones.

clone size	J gene	D gene	V gene	CDR3 protein	CDR3 DNA
.	TRBJ2-7	TRBD2	TRBV27	CASSLLAGVGYEQYF	TGTGCCAGCAGTTTACTAGCGGGGGTCGGGTACGAGCAGTACTTC
.	TRBJ2-7	TRBD1	TRBV18	CASSPGPPGGTGLYEQYF	TGTGCCAGCTCACCAGGACCGCCAGGGGGGACAGGGTTATACGAGCAGTACTTC
.	TRBJ2-1	.	TRBV29-1	CSETIGLNANEQFF	TGCAGCGAAACTATCGGACTAAATGCTAATGAGCAGTTCTTC
.	TRBJ1-1	TRBD1	TRBV11-1	CASSIQGARGAFF	TGTGCCAGCAGCATACAGGGGGCGCGTGGGGCTTTCTTT
.	TRBJ2-3	.	TRBV18	CASSPEDTQYF	TGTGCCAGCTCACCAGAGGATACGCAGTATTTT
.	TRBJ2-2	TRBD1	TRBV5-1	CASGSGTVNTGELFF	TGCGCCAGCGGTTCCGGGACAGTCAACACCGGGGAGCTGTTTTTT
.	TRBJ2-5	.	TRBV30	CASELAKETQYF	TGTGCCTCCGAACTAGCTAAAGAGACCCAGTACTTC
once	TRBJ1-6	.	TRBV2	CASSPEGRGRPSPLHF	TGTGCCAGCAGTCCAGAAGGACGGGGAAGACCTTCACCCCTCCACTTT
.	TRBJ1-1	.	TRBV5-1	CASSPGRRTEAFF	TGCGCCAGCAGCCCGGGACGTAGGACTGAAGCTTTCTTT
.	TRBJ2-3	.	TRBV19	CASSPLSRGRPTSTDTQYF	TGTGCCAGTAGTCCCCTGAGCAGGGGTCGACCCACTAGCACAGATACGCAGTATTTT
.	TRBJ2-1	TRBD2	TRBV2	CASSSSGGRYNEQFF	TGTGCCAGCAGCAGTAGCGGGGGGCGATACAATGAGCAGTTCTTC
.	TRBJ1-1	.	TRBV18	CASSPGYAEAFF	TGTGCCAGCTCACCAGGGTACGCTGAAGCTTTCTTT
.	TRBJ2-2	TRBD1	TRBV6-1	CASSADRGRSGELFF	TGTGCCAGCAGTGCCGACAGGGGGAGATCCGGGGAGCTGTTTTTT
.	TRBJ1-6	.	TRBV6-6	CASSYQGSGSSSLHF	TGTGCCAGCAGTTACCAGGGTTCGGGCAGCTCGTCCCTCCACTTT
.	TRBJ1-2	.	TRBV5-6	CASSLVDGARGYTF	TGTGCCAGCAGCTTGGTGGACGGAGCCCGAGGCTACACCTTC
.	TRBJ1-6	TRBD1	TRBV27	CASRSTGGNSPLHF	TGTGCCAGCAGATCGACAGGGGGCAATTCACCCCTCCACTTT
.	TRBJ2-1	.	TRBV10-2	CASSELRRGNEQFF	TGCGCCAGCAGTGAGCTTAGGAGAGGGAATGAGCAGTTCTTC
.	TRBJ2-7	.	TRBV2	CASSESGYEQYF	TGTGCCAGCAGTGAAAGTGGGTACGAGCAGTACTTC
.	TRBJ2-7	.	TRBV9	CASSVGDSGGSGYEQYF	TGTGCCAGCAGCGTAGGTGATTCGGGGGGCTCTGGCTACGAGCAGTACTTC
.	TRBJ1-5	.	TRBV5-1	CASSLEGGGNQPQHF	TGCGCCAGCAGCTTGGAGGGAGGGGGGAATCAGCCCCAGCATTTT
.	TRBJ1-4	.	TRBV4-1	CASSQDGVGGEEKLFF	TGCGCCAGCAGCCAAGATGGGGTCGGGGGAGAAGAAAAACTGTTTTTT
once	TRBJ2-5	TRBD2	TRBV15	CATSTSWGGQETQYF	TGTGCCACCAGCACGTCGTGGGGGGGTCAGGAGACCCAGTACTTC
few	TRBJ1-1	.	TRBV28	CASSFPVGGNTEAFF	TGTGCCAGCAGTTTCCCAGTGGGAGGGAACACTGAAGCTTTCTTT
.	TRBJ2-7	TRBD1	TRBV5-1	CASSLGGTADYEQYF	TGCGCCAGCAGCTTGGGTGGGACAGCAGACTACGAGCAGTACTTC
.	TRBJ2-5	.	TRBV11-2	CASSPARGRETQYF	TGTGCCAGCAGCCCAGCCAGGGGACGAGAGACCCAGTACTTC
.	TRBJ2-5	TRBD2	TRBV5-1	CASVASSGNGETQYF	TGCGCCAGCGTCGCGAGCAGCGGGAACGGGGAGACCCAGTACTTC
.	TRBJ2-7	TRBD1	TRBV2	CASSAEQGGPYEQYF	TGTGCCAGCAGCGCCGAACAGGGGGGCCCCTACGAGCAGTACTTC
.	TRBJ2-7	TRBD2	TRBV5-1	CASSLYGTSGMAWYF	TGCGCCAGCAGCTTGTATGGGACTAGCGGGATGGCTTGGTACTTC
once	TRBJ1-4	.	TRBV5-1	CASSLDSSATNEKLFF	TGCGCCAGCAGCTTGGATTCGTCTGCAACTAATGAAAAACTGTTTTTT
.	TRBJ2-5	.	TRBV7-9	CASSSTGRWETQYF	TGTGCCAGCAGCTCGACAGGGAGGTGGGAGACCCAGTACTTC
.	TRBJ1-2	.	TRBV5-4	CASSLGVDNYGYTF	TGTGCCAGCAGCTTGGGGGTAGACAACTATGGCTACACCTTC
.	TRBJ2-5	.	TRBV7-9	CASSFRGVLQETQYF	TGTGCCAGCAGCTTCAGAGGGGTTCTCCAAGAGACCCAGTACTTC
.	TRBJ2-3	.	TRBV5-1	CASSYTLSTDTQYF	TGCGCCAGCAGCTACACACTTAGCACAGATACGCAGTATTTT
.	TRBJ1-2	.	TRBV5-8	CASSRIPTYGYTF	TGTGCCAGCAGCCGCATCCCGACGTATGGCTACACCTTC
.	TRBJ2-1	.	TRBV5-1	CASSPPAGSYNEQFF	TGCGCCAGCAGCCCCCCCGCGGGCTCCTACAATGAGCAGTTCTTC
.	TRBJ2-5	.	TRBV25-1	CASSEYWGWQETQYF	TGTGCCAGCAGTGAATATTGGGGATGGCAAGAGACCCAGTACTTC
.	TRBJ2-1	TRBD2	TRBV29-1	CSVSQFGSGSWNEQFF	TGCAGCGTTTCACAGTTCGGTAGCGGGAGTTGGAATGAGCAGTTCTTC
.	TRBJ2-7	TRBD1	TRBV28	CASSLRDRGYEQYF	TGTGCCAGCAGCCTTCGGGACAGGGGTTACGAGCAGTACTTC
.	TRBJ2-2	.	TRBV7-2	CASSPRGATGELFF	TGTGCCAGCAGCCCCAGGGGTGCCACCGGGGAGCTGTTTTTT
.	TRBJ2-2	.	TRBV5-3	CARRGWTENTGELFF	TGTGCCAGAAGGGGTTGGACAGAGAACACCGGGGAGCTGTTTTTT
.	TRBJ1-1	TRBD1	TRBV11-1	CASSLYRGATDTEAFF	TGTGCCAGCAGCCTCTACAGGGGGGCAACCGACACTGAAGCTTTCTTT
once	TRBJ2-1	TRBD2	TRBV10-3	CASRGREGYNEQFF	TGTGCCTCCCGGGGGCGGGAGGGGTACAATGAGCAGTTCTTC
.	TRBJ1-2	.	TRBV9	CASSVGGPYGYTF	TGTGCCAGCAGCGTAGGGGGGCCCTATGGCTACACCTTC
.	TRBJ2-7	.	TRBV25-1	CASSESGVTYEQYF	TGTGCCAGCAGTGAATCAGGGGTAACCTACGAGCAGTACTTC
.	TRBJ1-3	.	TRBV7-2	CASSFSGAHSGNTIYF	TGTGCCAGCAGCTTCTCGGGGGCCCACTCTGGAAACACCATATATTTT